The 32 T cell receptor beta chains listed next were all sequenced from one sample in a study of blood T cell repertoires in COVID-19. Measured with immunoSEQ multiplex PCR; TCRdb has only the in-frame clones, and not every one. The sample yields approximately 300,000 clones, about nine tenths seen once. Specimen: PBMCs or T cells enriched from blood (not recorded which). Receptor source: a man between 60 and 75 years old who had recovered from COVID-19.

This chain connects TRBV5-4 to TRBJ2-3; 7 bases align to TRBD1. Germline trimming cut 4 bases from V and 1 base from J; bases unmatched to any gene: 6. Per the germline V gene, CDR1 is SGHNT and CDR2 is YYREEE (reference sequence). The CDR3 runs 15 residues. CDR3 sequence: CASSLGGTGTDTQYF. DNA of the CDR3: TGTGCCAGCAGCCTAGGGGGCACGGGCACAGATACGCAGTATTTT.

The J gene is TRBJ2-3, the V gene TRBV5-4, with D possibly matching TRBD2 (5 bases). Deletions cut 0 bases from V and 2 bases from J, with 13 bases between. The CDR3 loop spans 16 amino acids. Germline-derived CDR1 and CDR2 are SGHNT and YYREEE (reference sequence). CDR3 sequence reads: CASSLGAAVNTDTQYF. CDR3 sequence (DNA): TGTGCCAGCAGCTTGGGAGCGGCAGTTAACACAGATACGCAGTATTTT.

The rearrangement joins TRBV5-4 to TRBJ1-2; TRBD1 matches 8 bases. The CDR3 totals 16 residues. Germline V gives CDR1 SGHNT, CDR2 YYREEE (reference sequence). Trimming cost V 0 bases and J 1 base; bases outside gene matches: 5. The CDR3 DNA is TGTGCCAGCAGCTTGGGGGGGACAGGCATTAACTATGGCTACACCTTC. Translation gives CASSLGGTGINYGYTF.

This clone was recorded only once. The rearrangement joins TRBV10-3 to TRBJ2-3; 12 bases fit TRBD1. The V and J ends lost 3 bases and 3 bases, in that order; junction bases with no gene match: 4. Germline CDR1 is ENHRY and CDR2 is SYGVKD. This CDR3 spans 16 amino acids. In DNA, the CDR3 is TGTGCCATCAGTGACCCGGGACAGGGGGCAACAGATACGCAGTATTTT. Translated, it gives CAISDPGQGATDTQYF.

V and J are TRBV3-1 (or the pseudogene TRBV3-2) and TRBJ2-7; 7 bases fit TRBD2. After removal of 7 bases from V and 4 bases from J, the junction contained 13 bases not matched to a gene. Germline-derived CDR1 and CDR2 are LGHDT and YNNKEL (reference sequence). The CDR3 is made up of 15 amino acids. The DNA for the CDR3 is TGTGCCAGCACAGCGGGGCCCAGGCTGGAGTACGAGCAGTACTTC. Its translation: CASTAGPRLEYEQYF.

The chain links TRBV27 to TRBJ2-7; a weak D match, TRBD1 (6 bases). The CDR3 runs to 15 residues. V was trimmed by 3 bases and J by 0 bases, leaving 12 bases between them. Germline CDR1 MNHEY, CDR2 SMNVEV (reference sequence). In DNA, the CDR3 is TGTGCCAGCAGTTTTACGACAGGCCTCTCCTACGAGCAGTACTTC. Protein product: CASSFTTGLSYEQYF.

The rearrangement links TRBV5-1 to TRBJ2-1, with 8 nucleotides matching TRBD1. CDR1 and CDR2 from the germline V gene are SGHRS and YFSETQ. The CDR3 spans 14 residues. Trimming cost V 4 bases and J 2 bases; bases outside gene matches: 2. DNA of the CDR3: TGCGCCAGCAGCCGACAGGGGACCTACAATGAGCAGTTCTTC. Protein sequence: CASSRQGTYNEQFF.

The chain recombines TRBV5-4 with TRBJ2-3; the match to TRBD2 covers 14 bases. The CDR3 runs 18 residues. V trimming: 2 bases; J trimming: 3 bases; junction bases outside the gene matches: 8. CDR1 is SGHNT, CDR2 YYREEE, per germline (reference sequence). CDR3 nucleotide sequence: TGTGCCAGCAGCTTCGGGACTAGCGGGAGTACAGAGACAGATACGCAGTATTTT. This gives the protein CASSFGTSGSTETDTQYF.

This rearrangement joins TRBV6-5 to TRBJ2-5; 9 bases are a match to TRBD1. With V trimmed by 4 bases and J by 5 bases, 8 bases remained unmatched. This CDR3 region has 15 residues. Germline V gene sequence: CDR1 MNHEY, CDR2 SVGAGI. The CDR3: CASSLTGGAVETQYF. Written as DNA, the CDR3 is TGTGCCAGCAGTTTAACAGGGGGCGCGGTGGAGACCCAGTACTTC.

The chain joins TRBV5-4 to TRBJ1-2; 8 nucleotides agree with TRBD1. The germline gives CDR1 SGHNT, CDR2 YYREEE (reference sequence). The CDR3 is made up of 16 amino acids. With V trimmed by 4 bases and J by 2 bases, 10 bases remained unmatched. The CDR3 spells CASSLGKDRANYGYTF. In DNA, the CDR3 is TGTGCCAGCAGCCTAGGAAAGGACAGGGCCAACTATGGCTACACCTTC.

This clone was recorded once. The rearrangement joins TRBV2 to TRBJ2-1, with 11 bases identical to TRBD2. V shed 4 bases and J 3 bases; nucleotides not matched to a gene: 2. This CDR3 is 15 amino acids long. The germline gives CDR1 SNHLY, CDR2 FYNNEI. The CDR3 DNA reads TGTGCCAGCAGTGTGCTAGCGGGAGGCTACAATGAGCAGTTCTTC. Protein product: CASSVLAGGYNEQFF. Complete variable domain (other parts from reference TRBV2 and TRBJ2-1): EPEVTQTPSHQVTQMGQEVILRCVPISNHLYFYWYRQILGQKVEFLVSFYNNEISEKSEIFDDQFSVERPDGSNFTLKIRSTKLEDSAMYFCASSVLAGGYNEQFFGPGTRLTVL.

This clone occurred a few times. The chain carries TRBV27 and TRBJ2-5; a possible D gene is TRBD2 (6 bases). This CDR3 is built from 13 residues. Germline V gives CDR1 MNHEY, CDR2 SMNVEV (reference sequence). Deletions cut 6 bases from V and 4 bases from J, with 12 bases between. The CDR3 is CASRTGVGETQYF. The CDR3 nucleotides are TGTGCCAGCAGGACGGGGGTGGGAGAGACCCAGTACTTC.

CDR3 protein: CASSLGLAGGPAYEQYF. As DNA, the CDR3 is TGTGCCAGCAGCTTAGGCCTAGCGGGAGGGCCGGCCTACGAGCAGTACTTC. V is TRBV7-9 and J is TRBJ2-7; 12 positions match TRBD2. V was clipped by 1 base and J by 2 bases; unmatched bases: 6. CDR3 size: 17 residues. Germline CDR1 is SEHNR and CDR2 is FQNEAQ (reference sequence).

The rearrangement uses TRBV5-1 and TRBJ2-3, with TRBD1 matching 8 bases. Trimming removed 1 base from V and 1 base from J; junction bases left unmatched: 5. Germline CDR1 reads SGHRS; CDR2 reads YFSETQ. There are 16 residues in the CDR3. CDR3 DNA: TGCGCCAGCAGCTTGATGACAGGGGTGGGCACAGATACGCAGTATTTT. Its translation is CASSLMTGVGTDTQYF.

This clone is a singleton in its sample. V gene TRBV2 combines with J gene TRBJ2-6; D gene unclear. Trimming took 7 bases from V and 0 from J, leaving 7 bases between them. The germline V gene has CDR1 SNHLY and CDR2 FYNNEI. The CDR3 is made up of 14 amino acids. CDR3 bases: TGTGCCAGCAATCCCAGCTCTGGGGCCAACGTCCTGACTTTC. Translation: CASNPSSGANVLTF.

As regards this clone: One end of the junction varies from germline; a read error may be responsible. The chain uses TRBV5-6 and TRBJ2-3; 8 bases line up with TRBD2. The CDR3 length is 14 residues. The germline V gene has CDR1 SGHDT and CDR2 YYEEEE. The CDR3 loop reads CASSRRGGTDTQYF. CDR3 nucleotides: TGTGCCAGCAGCCGCCGGGGGGGCACGGATACGCAGTATTTT.

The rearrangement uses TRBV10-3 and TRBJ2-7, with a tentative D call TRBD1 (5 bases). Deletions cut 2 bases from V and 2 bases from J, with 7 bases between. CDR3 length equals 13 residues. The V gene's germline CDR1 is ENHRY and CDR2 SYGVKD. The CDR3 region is CAISEDSPYEQYF. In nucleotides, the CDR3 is TGTGCCATCAGTGAGGACAGCCCCTACGAGCAGTACTTC.

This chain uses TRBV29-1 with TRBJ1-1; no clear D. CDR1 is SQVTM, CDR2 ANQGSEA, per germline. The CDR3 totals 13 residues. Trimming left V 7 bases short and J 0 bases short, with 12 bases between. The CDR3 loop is CSARSGLNTEAFF. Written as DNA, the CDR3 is TGCAGCGCTAGATCGGGTTTGAACACTGAAGCTTTCTTT.

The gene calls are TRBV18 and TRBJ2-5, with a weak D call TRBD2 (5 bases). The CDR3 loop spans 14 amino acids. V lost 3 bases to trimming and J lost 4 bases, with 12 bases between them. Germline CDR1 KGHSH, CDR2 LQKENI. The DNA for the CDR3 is TGTGCCAGCTCACCCGCCGCGGGCCGAGAGACCCAGTACTTC. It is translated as CASSPAAGRETQYF.

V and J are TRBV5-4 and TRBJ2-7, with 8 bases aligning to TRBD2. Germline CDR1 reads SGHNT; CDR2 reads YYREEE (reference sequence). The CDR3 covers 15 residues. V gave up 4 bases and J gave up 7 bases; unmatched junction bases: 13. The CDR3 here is CASSHKAGALIEQYF. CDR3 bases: TGTGCCAGCAGCCATAAAGCGGGGGCCCTAATAGAGCAGTACTTC.

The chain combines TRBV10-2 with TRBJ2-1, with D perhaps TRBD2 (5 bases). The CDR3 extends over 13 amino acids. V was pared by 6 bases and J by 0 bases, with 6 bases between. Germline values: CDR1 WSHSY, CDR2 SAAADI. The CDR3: CASRGSSYNEQFF. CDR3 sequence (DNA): TGCGCCAGCAGGGGGAGCTCCTACAATGAGCAGTTCTTC.

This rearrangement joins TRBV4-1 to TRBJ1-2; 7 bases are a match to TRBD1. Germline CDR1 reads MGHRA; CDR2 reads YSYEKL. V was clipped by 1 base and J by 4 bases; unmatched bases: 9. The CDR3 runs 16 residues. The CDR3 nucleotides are TGCGCCAGCAGCCAAGGGAGCCAGACAGGGTTCTATGGCTACACCTTC. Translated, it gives CASSQGSQTGFYGYTF.

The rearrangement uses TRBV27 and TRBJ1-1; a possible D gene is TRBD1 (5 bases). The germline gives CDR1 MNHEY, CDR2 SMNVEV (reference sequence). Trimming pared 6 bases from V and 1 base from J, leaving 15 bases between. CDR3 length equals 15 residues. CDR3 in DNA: TGTGCCAGCAGCTCAGGGAGGAGGACGAACACTGAAGCTTTCTTT. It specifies CASSSGRRTNTEAFF.

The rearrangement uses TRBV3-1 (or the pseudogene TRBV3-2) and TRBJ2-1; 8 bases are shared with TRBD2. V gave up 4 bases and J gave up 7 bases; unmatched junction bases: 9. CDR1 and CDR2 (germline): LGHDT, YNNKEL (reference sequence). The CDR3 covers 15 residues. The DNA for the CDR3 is TGTGCCAGCAGCCTTAGCGGGATTGCGAGAAATGAGCAGTTCTTC. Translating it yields CASSLSGIARNEQFF.

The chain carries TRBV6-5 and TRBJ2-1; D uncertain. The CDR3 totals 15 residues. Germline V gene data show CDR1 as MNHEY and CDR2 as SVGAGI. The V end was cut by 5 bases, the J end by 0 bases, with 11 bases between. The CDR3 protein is CASSHSQSSYNEQFF. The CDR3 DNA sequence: TGTGCCAGCAGTCATAGCCAGAGCTCCTACAATGAGCAGTTCTTC.

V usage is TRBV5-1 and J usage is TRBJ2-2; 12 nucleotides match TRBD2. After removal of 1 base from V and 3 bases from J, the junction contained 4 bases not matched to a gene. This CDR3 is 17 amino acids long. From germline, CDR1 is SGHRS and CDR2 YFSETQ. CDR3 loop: CASSLTGTSGYTGELFF. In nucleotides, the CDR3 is TGCGCCAGCAGCTTGACCGGGACTAGCGGGTACACCGGGGAGCTGTTTTTT. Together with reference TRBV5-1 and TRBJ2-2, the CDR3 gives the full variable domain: KAGVTQTPRYLIKTRGQQVTLSCSPISGHRSVSWYQQTPGQGLQFLFEYFSETQRNKGNFPGRFSGRQFSNSRSEMNVSTLELGDSALYLCASSLTGTSGYTGELFFGEGSRLTVL.

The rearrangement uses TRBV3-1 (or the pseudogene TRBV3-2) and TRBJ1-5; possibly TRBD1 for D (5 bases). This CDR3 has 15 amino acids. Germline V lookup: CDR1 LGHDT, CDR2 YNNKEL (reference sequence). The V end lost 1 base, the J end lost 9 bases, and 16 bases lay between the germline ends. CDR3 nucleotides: TGTGCCAGCAGCCAAGCATGGGCAGGCGGGGGGCCCCAGCATTTT. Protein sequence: CASSQAWAGGGPQHF.

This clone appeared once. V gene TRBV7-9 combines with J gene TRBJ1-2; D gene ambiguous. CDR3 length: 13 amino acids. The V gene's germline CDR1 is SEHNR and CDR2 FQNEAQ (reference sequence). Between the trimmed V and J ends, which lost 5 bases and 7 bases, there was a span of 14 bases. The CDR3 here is CASSPTGFGGYTF. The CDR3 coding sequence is TGTGCCAGCAGCCCCACGGGGTTCGGTGGCTACACCTTC.

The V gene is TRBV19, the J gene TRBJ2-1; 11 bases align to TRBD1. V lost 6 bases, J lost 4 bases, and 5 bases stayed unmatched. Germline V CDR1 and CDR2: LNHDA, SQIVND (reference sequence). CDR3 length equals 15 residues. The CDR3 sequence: CASRQGQGGYNEQFF. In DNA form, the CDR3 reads TGTGCCAGTAGGCAGGGACAGGGGGGTTACAATGAGCAGTTCTTC.

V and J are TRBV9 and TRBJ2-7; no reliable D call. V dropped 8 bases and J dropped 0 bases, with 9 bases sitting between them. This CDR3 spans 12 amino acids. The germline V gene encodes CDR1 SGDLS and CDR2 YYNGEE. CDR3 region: CASTGSSYEQYF. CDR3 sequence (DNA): TGTGCCAGTACCGGGTCCTCCTACGAGCAGTACTTC. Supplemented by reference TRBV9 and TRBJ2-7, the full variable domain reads DSGVTQTPKHLITATGQRVTLRCSPRSGDLSVYWYQQSLDQGLQFLIQYYNGEERAKGNILERFSAQQFPDLHSELNLSSLELGDSALYFCASTGSSYEQYFGPGTRLTVT.

The DNA of the CDR3 is TGCGCCAGCAGCCAAGATGGTGGAGTCGGGGGAGTTAAGAATGGCTACACCTTC. It yields the protein CASSQDGGVGGVKNGYTF. V and J are TRBV4-1 and TRBJ1-2, with D possibly TRBD1 on 5 matching bases. There are 18 residues in the CDR3. V lost 0 bases, J lost 6 bases, and 23 bases lay in between. Germline CDR1 MGHRA, CDR2 YSYEKL.

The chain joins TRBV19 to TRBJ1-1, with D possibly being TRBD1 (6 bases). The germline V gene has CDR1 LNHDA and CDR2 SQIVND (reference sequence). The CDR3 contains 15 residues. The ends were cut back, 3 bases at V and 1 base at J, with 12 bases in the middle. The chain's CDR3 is CASSMGAGGNTEAFF. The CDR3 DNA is TGTGCCAGTAGTATGGGGGCAGGAGGGAACACTGAAGCTTTCTTT.